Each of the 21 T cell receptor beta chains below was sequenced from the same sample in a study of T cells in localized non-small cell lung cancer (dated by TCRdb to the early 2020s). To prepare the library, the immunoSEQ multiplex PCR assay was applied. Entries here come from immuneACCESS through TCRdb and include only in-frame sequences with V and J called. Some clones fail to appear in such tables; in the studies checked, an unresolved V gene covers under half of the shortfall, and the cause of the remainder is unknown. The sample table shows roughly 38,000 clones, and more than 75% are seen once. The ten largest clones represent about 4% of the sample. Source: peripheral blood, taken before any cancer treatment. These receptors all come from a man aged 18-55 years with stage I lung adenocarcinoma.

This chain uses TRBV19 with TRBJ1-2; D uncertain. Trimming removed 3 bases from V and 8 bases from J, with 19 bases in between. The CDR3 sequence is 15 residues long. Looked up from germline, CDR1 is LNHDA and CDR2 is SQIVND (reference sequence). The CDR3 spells CASSIWSAPNGGYTF. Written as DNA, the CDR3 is TGTGCCAGTAGTATTTGGTCGGCGCCTAACGGAGGCTACACCTTC. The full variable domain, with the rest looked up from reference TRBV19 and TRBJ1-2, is DGGITQSPKYLFRKEGQNVTLSCEQNLNHDAMYWYRQDPGQGLRLIYYSQIVNDFQKGDIAEGYSVSREKKESFPLTVTSAQKNPTAFYLCASSIWSAPNGGYTFGSGTRLTVV.

The CDR3 reads CASSQEVRSSGNTIYF. CDR3 coding DNA: TGTGCCAGCAGCCAAGAGGTCAGATCCTCTGGAAACACCATATATTTT. The V call is TRBV4-2, the J call TRBJ1-3; D gene uncertain. The CDR3 is 16 residues long. V shed 0 bases and J shed 0 bases, with 9 bases lying between them. Per the germline V gene, CDR1 is LGHNA and CDR2 is YNFKEQ.

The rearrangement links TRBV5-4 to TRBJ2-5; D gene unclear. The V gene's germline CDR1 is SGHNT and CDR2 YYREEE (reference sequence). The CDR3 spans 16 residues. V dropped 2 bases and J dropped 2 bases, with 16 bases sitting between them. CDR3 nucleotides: TGTGCCAGCAGCTTAGGATTGGGGTTCTCTCAAGAGACCCAGTACTTC. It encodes CASSLGLGFSQETQYF.

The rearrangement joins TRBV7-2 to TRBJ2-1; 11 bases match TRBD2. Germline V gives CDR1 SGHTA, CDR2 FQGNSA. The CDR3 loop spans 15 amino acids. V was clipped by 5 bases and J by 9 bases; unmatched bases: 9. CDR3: CASSPLAGGLGEQFF. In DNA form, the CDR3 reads TGTGCCAGCAGCCCCTTAGCGGGGGGGCTAGGTGAGCAGTTCTTC.

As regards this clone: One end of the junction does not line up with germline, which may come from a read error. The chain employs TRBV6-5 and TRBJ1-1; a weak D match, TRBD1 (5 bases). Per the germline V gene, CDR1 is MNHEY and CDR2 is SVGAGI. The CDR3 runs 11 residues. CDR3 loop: CASKAGKEAFF. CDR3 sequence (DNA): TGTGCTAGCAAGGCAGGGAAAGAGGCTTTCTTT.

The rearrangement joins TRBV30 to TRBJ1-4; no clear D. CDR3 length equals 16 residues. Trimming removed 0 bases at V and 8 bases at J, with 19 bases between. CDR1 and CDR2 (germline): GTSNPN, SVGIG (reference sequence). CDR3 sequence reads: CAWSVNLVAPGEKLFF. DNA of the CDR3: TGTGCCTGGAGTGTAAATTTGGTTGCCCCGGGGGAAAAACTGTTTTTT. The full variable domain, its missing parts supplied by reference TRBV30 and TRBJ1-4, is SQTIHQWPATLVQPVGSPLSLECTVEGTSNPNLYWYRQAAGRGLQLLFYSVGIGQISSEVPQNLSASRPQDRQFILSSKKLLLSDSGFYLCAWSVNLVAPGEKLFFGSGTQLSVL.

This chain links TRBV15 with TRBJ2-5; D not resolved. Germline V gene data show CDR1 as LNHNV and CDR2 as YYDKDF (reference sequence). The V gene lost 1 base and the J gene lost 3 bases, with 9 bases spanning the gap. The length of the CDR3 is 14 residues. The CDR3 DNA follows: TGTGCCACCAGCAGAGTTTACCAAAAAGAGACCCAGTACTTC. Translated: CATSRVYQKETQYF.

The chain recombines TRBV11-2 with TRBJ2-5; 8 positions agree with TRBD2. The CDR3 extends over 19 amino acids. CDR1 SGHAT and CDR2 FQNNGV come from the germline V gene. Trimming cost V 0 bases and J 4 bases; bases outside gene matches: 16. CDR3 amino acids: CASSLDRASGGKYGETQYF. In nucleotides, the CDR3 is TGTGCCAGCAGCTTAGATCGGGCAAGCGGGGGCAAATATGGAGAGACCCAGTACTTC.

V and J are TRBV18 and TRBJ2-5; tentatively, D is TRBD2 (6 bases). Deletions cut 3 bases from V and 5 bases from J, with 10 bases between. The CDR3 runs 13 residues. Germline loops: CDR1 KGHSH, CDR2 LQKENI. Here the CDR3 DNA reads TGTGCCAGCTCACCCGGGGGTGGCGAGACCCAGTACTTC. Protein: CASSPGGGETQYF.

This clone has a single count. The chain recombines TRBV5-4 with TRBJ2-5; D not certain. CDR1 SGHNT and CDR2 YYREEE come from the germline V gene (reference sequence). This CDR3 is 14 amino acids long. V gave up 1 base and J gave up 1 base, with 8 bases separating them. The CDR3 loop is CASSLYLFQETQYF. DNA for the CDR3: TGTGCCAGCAGCTTGTATCTTTTCCAAGAGACCCAGTACTTC.

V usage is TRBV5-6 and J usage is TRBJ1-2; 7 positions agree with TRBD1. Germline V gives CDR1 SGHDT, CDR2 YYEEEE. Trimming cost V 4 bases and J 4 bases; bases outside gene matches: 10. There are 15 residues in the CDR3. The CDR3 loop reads CASSLRDRTLYGYTF. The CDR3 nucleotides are TGTGCCAGCAGCCTCCGGGACAGAACCCTCTATGGCTACACCTTC.

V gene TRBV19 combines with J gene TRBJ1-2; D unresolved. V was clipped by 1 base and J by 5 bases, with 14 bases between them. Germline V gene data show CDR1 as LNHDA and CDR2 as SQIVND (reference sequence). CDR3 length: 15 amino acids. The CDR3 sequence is CASSIAGTRTYGYTF. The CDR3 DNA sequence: TGTGCCAGTAGTATAGCCGGTACTAGAACGTATGGCTACACCTTC.

As DNA, the CDR3 is TGCGCCAGCAGCCTCCGGGACAGGGACGAGCAGTACTTC. Protein product: CASSLRDRDEQYF. The chain combines TRBV5-1 with TRBJ2-7, with TRBD1 matching 9 bases. The V and J ends lost 4 bases and 5 bases, in that order; junction bases with no gene match: 4. The CDR3 is 13 amino acids. CDR1 and CDR2 (germline): SGHRS, YFSETQ.

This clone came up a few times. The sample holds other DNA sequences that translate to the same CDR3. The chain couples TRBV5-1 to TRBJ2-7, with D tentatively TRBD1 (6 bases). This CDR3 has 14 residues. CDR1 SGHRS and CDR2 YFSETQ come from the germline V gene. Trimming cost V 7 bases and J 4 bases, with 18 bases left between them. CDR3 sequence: CASRTQGGTYEQYF. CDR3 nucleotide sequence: TGCGCCAGCCGGACCCAAGGGGGAACTTACGAGCAGTACTTC. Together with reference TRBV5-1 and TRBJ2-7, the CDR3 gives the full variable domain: KAGVTQTPRYLIKTRGQQVTLSCSPISGHRSVSWYQQTPGQGLQFLFEYFSETQRNKGNFPGRFSGRQFSNSRSEMNVSTLELGDSALYLCASRTQGGTYEQYFGPGTRLTVT.

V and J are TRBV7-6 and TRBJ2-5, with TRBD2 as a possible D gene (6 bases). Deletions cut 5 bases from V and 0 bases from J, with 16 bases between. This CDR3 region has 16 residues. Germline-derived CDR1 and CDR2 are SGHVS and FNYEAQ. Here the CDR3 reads CASSGGRPRYQETQYF. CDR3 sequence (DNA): TGTGCCAGCAGCGGGGGGAGGCCGAGGTACCAAGAGACCCAGTACTTC.

CDR3 DNA: TGTGCCAGCAGTTACCTCGACAACTACGAGCAGTACTTC. Protein: CASSYLDNYEQYF. V gene TRBV6-5 combines with J gene TRBJ2-7; D gene unclear. Per the germline V gene, CDR1 is MNHEY and CDR2 is SVGAGI. The CDR3 is 13 amino acids. V gave up 2 bases and J gave up 3 bases, with 8 bases separating them.

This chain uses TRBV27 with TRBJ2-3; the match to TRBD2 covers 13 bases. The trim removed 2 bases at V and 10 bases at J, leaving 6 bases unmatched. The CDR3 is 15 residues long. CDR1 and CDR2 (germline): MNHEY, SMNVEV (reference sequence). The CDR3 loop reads CASSLGRTSGGAQYF. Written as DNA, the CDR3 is TGTGCCAGCAGTTTAGGACGGACTAGCGGGGGAGCGCAGTATTTT.

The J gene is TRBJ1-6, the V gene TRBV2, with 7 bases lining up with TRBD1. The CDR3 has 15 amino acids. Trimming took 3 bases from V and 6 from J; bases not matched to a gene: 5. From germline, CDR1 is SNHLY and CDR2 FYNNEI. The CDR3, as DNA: TGTGCCAGCAGTGAGGGAAGACAGGGTAATTCACCCCTCCACTTT. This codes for CASSEGRQGNSPLHF.

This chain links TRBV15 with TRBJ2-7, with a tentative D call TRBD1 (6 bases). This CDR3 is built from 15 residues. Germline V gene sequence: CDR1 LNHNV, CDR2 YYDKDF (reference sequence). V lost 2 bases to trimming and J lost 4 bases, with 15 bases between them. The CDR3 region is CATSRPPRGSYEQYF. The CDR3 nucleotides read TGTGCCACCAGCAGACCCCCCAGGGGCTCTTACGAGCAGTACTTC.

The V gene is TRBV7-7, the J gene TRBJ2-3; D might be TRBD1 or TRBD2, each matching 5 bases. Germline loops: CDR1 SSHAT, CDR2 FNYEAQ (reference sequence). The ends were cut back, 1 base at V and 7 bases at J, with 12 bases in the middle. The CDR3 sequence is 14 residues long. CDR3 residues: CASSLGTQGHTQYF. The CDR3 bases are TGTGCCAGCAGCTTAGGCACGCAGGGACATACGCAGTATTTT.

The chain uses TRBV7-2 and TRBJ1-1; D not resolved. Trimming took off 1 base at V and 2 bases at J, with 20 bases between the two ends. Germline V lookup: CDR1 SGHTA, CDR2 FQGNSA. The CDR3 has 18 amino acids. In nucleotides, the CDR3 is TGTGCCAGCAGCTTAGTAGGTCAACGGGTTCCCGGTAACACTGAAGCTTTCTTT. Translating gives CASSLVGQRVPGNTEAFF.